The next 30 T cell receptor beta chains were all read from a single sample in a study of regulatory T cells in long-lasting Graves disease. HTBI primers from iRepertoire and Arm-PCR of CDR3 regions yielded the TCR beta libraries. TCRdb fed the multiplex PCR reads into MiXCR, producing one record per CDR3 protein. The profile shows about 220,000 distinct CDR3 sequences, approximately 18% of them singletons. Time point denoted: newly diagnosed GD, antithyroid drugs for less than 3 months. From PBMCs, RNA was extracted and then used to make the TCR library. This sample was shared with a second study, whose subject was T cells in Graves' hyperthyroidism and ophthalmopathy.

The specimen was peripheral blood mononuclear cells (PBMCs), collected at new diagnosis, from a patient treated with antithyroid drugs. Receptors originate from a woman in her twenties or thirties with Graves disease.

The sample holds many counts of this clonotype. This chain connects TRBV5-1 to TRBJ1-1; D call uncertain. This CDR3 contains 15 residues. Trimming took 0 bases from V and 0 from J, leaving 9 bases between them. The V gene's germline CDR1 is SGHRS and CDR2 YFSETQ. This chain's CDR3 is CASSLAGSMNTEAFF. In DNA form, the CDR3 reads TGCGCCAGCAGCTTGGCAGGCAGCATGAACACTGAAGCTTTCTTT.

This clonotype turned up a few times. The chain combines TRBV20-1 with TRBJ2-7, with TRBD1 matching over 8 bases. Germline V lookup: CDR1 DFQATT, CDR2 SNEGSKA (reference sequence). CDR3 length: 14 residues. Germline trimming cut 0 bases from V and 3 bases from J; bases unmatched to any gene: 4. The CDR3 loop reads CSARDPGTGYEQYF. DNA for the CDR3: TGCAGTGCTAGAGATCCCGGGACAGGCTACGAGCAGTACTTC.

This clonotype was recorded at least ten times. The chain joins TRBV7-9 to TRBJ1-1, with D tentatively TRBD1 (5 bases). Germline CDR1 and CDR2: SEHNR and FQNEAQ (reference sequence). Trimming stripped 3 bases from V and 0 bases from J, with 11 bases between. The CDR3 runs 15 residues. The CDR3 protein is CASSFSGRMNTEAFF. The CDR3 nucleotides are TGTGCCAGCAGCTTTTCGGGACGGATGAACACTGAAGCTTTCTTT.

There are many counts of this clonotype. CDR3 in amino acids: CASSLTGTGYTF. Here the CDR3 DNA reads TGTGCCAGCAGTTTAACAGGGACTGGCTACACCTTC. The V gene is TRBV12-3 or TRBV12-4, the J gene TRBJ1-2; perhaps TRBD1 as D (6 bases). This CDR3 comprises 12 residues. Trimming shortened V by 2 bases and J by 7 bases, and 8 bases separated the two germline ends.

The V call is TRBV29-1, the J call TRBJ1-1; TRBD1 agrees at 8 bases. The CDR3 extends over 10 amino acids. Germline V lookup: CDR1 SQVTM, CDR2 ANQGSEA. V was pared by 7 bases and J by 8 bases, with 3 bases of the junction left unmatched. The CDR3 sequence: CSGGDREAFF. The CDR3 nucleotides read TGCAGCGGCGGGGACAGGGAAGCTTTCTTT. Drawing the rest from reference TRBV29-1 and TRBJ1-1, the complete variable domain is SAVISQKPSRDICQRGTSLTIQCQVDSQVTMMFWYRQQPGQSLTLIATANQGSEATYESGFVIDKFPISRPNLTFSTLTVSNMSPEDSSIYLCSGGDREAFFGQGTRLTVV.

Many counts were recorded for this clonotype. The V gene is TRBV7-9, the J gene TRBJ2-3, with a weak D call TRBD2 (7 bases). V shed 7 bases and J shed 9 bases, with 23 bases lying between them. This CDR3 has 15 residues. From germline, CDR1 is SEHNR and CDR2 FQNEAQ (reference sequence). CDR3 protein: CASTGGSGVRGTQYF. CDR3 coding DNA: TGTGCCAGCACGGGGGGCAGCGGGGTCCGCGGGACGCAGTATTTT.

There are many counts of this clonotype. J is TRBJ1-3 and V is TRBV12-3 or TRBV12-4; 8 bases agree with TRBD1. Unmatched junction bases numbered 8, after V lost 8 bases and J lost 5 bases. The CDR3 runs 14 residues. CDR3 amino acids: CASSTRGPRNTIYF. CDR3 DNA: TGTGCCAGCTCGACCAGGGGGCCCCGAAACACCATATATTTT.

This clonotype came up many times. The chain employs TRBV6-5 and TRBJ1-4; D gene unclear. There are 11 residues in the CDR3. The V end was cut by 2 bases, the J end by 8 bases, with 3 bases between. Germline assignment: CDR1 MNHEY and CDR2 SVGAGI. This CDR3 is CASSYEEKLFF. The CDR3 DNA sequence: TGTGCCAGCAGTTACGAAGAAAAACTGTTTTTT.

Regarding this clonotype: The final CDR3 position lacks the conserved phenylalanine or tryptophan, pointing to a likely read error. The rearrangement joins TRBV3-1 to TRBJ1-6; tentative D call: TRBD1 (5 bases). This CDR3 has 15 amino acids. V lost 4 bases and J lost 10, with 17 bases in between. Per germline, CDR1 LGHDT and CDR2 YNNKEL (reference sequence). This CDR3 reads CASSLRQGGGSPLHL. As DNA, the CDR3 is TGTGCCAGCAGCCTCCGCCAAGGCGGGGGGTCACCCCTCCACTTG.

This clonotype was counted ten times or more. V gene TRBV6-2 or TRBV6-3 combines with J gene TRBJ2-7; TRBD2 agrees at 7 bases. CDR1 is MNHEY and CDR2 is SVGEGT in the germline V gene. Germline trimming cut 5 bases from V and 2 bases from J; bases unmatched to any gene: 6. There are 14 residues in the CDR3. CDR3 nucleotide sequence: TGTGCCAGCAGTGGGCCGGGAGGTCCCTACGAGCAGTACTTC. Translated, it gives CASSGPGGPYEQYF.

This clonotype was recorded at least ten times. V and J are TRBV27 and TRBJ2-2; TRBD1 might be the D (6 bases). CDR3 length equals 14 residues. Germline CDR1 MNHEY, CDR2 SMNVEV (reference sequence). V was trimmed by 3 bases and J by 5 bases, leaving 10 bases between them. In DNA form, the CDR3 reads TGTGCCAGCAGTTTCAACAGGGCGACCGGGGAGCTGTTTTTT. The encoded protein is CASSFNRATGELFF.

This clonotype showed up many times. The genes are TRBV19 and TRBJ1-5, with a weak D call TRBD1 (5 bases). V gave up 0 bases and J gave up 5 bases, with 11 bases separating them. CDR1 LNHDA and CDR2 SQIVND come from the germline V gene (reference sequence). The CDR3 length is 15 residues. The CDR3 loop reads CASSIEGRDYQPQHF. The CDR3 DNA reads as TGTGCCAGTAGTATAGAAGGCAGGGACTATCAGCCCCAGCATTTT. The complete variable domain, with remaining parts taken from reference TRBV19 and TRBJ1-5, reads DGGITQSPKYLFRKEGQNVTLSCEQNLNHDAMYWYRQDPGQGLRLIYYSQIVNDFQKGDIAEGYSVSREKKESFPLTVTSAQKNPTAFYLCASSIEGRDYQPQHFGDGTRLSIL.

This clonotype was seen ten or more times. The chain carries TRBV20-1 and TRBJ2-1, with 13 bases matching TRBD2. The CDR3 sequence is 13 residues long. The germline gives CDR1 DFQATT, CDR2 SNEGSKA (reference sequence). V gave up 1 base and J gave up 10 bases; unmatched junction bases: 1. The CDR3 is CSARGTSGGEQFF. CDR3 in DNA: TGCAGTGCTAGAGGGACTAGCGGGGGAGAGCAGTTCTTC.

There are many counts of this clonotype. The CDR3 sequence is CATGERTSGRNEQFF. The CDR3 DNA reads as TGTGCCACCGGGGAACGGACTAGCGGGAGAAATGAGCAGTTCTTC. The chain recombines TRBV6-1 with TRBJ2-1; TRBD2 matches 13 bases. Germline trimming cut 10 bases from V and 7 bases from J; bases unmatched to any gene: 10. Looked up from germline, CDR1 is MNHNS and CDR2 is SASEGT. The CDR3 is made up of 15 amino acids.

This rearrangement joins TRBV5-5 to TRBJ2-1; 8 nucleotides align to TRBD1. CDR3 length: 13 amino acids. Germline values: CDR1 SGHKS, CDR2 YYEKEE (reference sequence). V gave up 4 bases and J gave up 7 bases; unmatched junction bases: 4. The CDR3 region is CASSGQGENEQFF. CDR3 in DNA: TGTGCCAGCAGCGGACAGGGTGAGAATGAGCAGTTCTTC. Together with reference TRBV5-5 and TRBJ2-1, the CDR3 gives the full variable domain: DAGVTQSPTHLIKTRGQQVTLRCSPISGHKSVSWYQQVLGQGPQFIFQYYEKEERGRGNFPDRFSARQFPNYSSELNVNALLLGDSALYLCASSGQGENEQFFGPGTRLTVL.

This clonotype was counted ten times or more. This rearrangement joins TRBV7-2 to TRBJ2-1, with D hard to call. Trimming stripped 3 bases from V and 0 bases from J, with 9 bases between. This CDR3 is built from 15 residues. Looked up from germline, CDR1 is SGHTA and CDR2 is FQGNSA. This chain's CDR3 is CASSFVSSSYNEQFF. As DNA, the CDR3 is TGTGCCAGCAGCTTTGTCTCCAGCTCCTACAATGAGCAGTTCTTC.

This clonotype was detected many times. The CDR3 loop reads CASTRGGVGELFF. In nucleotides, the CDR3 is TGTGCCAGCACCAGAGGAGGGGTAGGGGAGCTGTTTTTT. The rearrangement uses TRBV12-3 or TRBV12-4 and TRBJ2-2; D perhaps matches TRBD2 (6 bases). Trimming cost V 7 bases and J 8 bases, with 14 bases left between them. The CDR3 length is 13 residues.

The chain recombines TRBV13 with TRBJ2-3; 8 positions match TRBD1. With V trimmed by 6 bases and J by 4 bases, 6 bases remained unmatched. Germline V gives CDR1 PRHDT, CDR2 FYEKMQ (reference sequence). The CDR3 has 14 amino acids. CDR3: CASRRTGQSDTQYF. CDR3 in DNA: TGTGCCAGCAGGAGGACAGGGCAATCAGATACGCAGTATTTT.

This clonotype was seen ten or more times. The chain links TRBV6-1 to TRBJ2-5; D possibly corresponds to TRBD1 (6 bases). This CDR3 has 16 amino acids. Trimming left V 4 bases short and J 1 base short, with 16 bases between. The V gene's germline CDR1 is MNHNS and CDR2 SASEGT. CDR3 sequence reads: CASSVGHFGLQETQYF. The CDR3 nucleotides are TGTGCCAGCAGTGTGGGACACTTTGGGCTCCAAGAGACCCAGTACTTC.

The chain recombines TRBV6-1 with TRBJ2-5; 7 nucleotides line up with TRBD1. TRBJ2-7 explains the end of the DNA better; the J call may be wrong. Germline values: CDR1 MNHNS, CDR2 SASEGT. The CDR3 contains 14 residues. CDR3: CASSYEDRVYEQYF. CDR3 DNA: TGTGCCAGCAGTTACGAAGACAGGGTATACGAGCAGTACTTC.

This clonotype was recorded at least ten times. The chain recombines TRBV12-3 or TRBV12-4 with TRBJ1-5; 7 nucleotides agree with TRBD1. The CDR3 contains 14 residues. The V and J ends lost 7 bases and 3 bases, in that order; junction bases with no gene match: 6. CDR3 bases: TGTGCCAGCACCCCGGACAGGCCCAATCAGCCCCAGCATTTT. This codes for CASTPDRPNQPQHF.

The CDR3 bases are TGTGCCAGCAGGAGGGGGACAGGGGGCGAGGATGAGCAGTTCTTC. Amino acids: CASRRGTGGEDEQFF. The chain uses TRBV27 and TRBJ2-1; 12 bases align to TRBD1. The CDR3 extends over 15 amino acids. CDR1 and CDR2 from the germline V gene are MNHEY and SMNVEV (reference sequence). The V and J ends lost 6 bases and 8 bases, in that order; junction bases with no gene match: 8.

This clonotype has at least ten counts. This rearrangement joins TRBV4-1 to TRBJ1-2, with 9 bases aligning to TRBD1. The CDR3 is 16 amino acids. Germline V lookup: CDR1 MGHRA, CDR2 YSYEKL. After removal of 3 bases from V and 5 bases from J, the junction contained 10 bases not matched to a gene. Here the CDR3 reads CASSHPPTGGWYGYTF. The CDR3 coding sequence is TGCGCCAGCAGCCATCCCCCGACAGGGGGATGGTATGGCTACACCTTC.

This clonotype occurred a few times. The chain couples TRBV19 to TRBJ1-5; D uncertain. Per the germline V gene, CDR1 is LNHDA and CDR2 is SQIVND (reference sequence). The CDR3 is 12 residues long. With 10 bases removed from V and 5 bases from J, the gap between germline ends came to 12 bases. The CDR3 is CATLVPDQPQHF. The CDR3 DNA sequence: TGTGCCACCCTAGTCCCAGATCAGCCCCAGCATTTT.

This chain joins TRBV19 and TRBJ1-1; 8 nucleotides agree with TRBD1. The CDR3 runs 15 residues. CDR1 is LNHDA, CDR2 SQIVND, per germline (reference sequence). After removal of 5 bases from V and 3 bases from J, the junction contained 8 bases not matched to a gene. For the CDR3, the DNA is TGTGCCAGTAGTCCGCGGACAGGGTGGGACACTGAAGCTTTCTTT. Its protein product is CASSPRTGWDTEAFF.

This clonotype was counted between two and nine times. The J gene is TRBJ2-7, the V gene TRBV29-1; D gene uncertain. The germline CDR1 and CDR2 sequences are SQVTM and ANQGSEA. V lost 6 bases and J lost 3, with 9 bases in between. The CDR3 covers 11 residues. The CDR3 reads CSVSENYEQYF. The CDR3 DNA reads as TGCAGCGTGTCCGAAAACTACGAGCAGTACTTC.

This clonotype was observed many times. The chain links TRBV12-3 or TRBV12-4 to TRBJ2-3; TRBD2 is a possible D gene (6 bases). V lost 3 bases and J lost 0, with 16 bases in between. There are 17 residues in the CDR3. CDR3 coding DNA: TGTGCCAGCAGTTTTCGGGGCGGGATTGGGAGCACAGATACGCAGTATTTT. This codes for CASSFRGGIGSTDTQYF.

Ten or more counts support this clonotype. The chain's CDR3 is CASSIEGPGASVSGNQPQHF. DNA of the CDR3: TGTGCCAGTAGTATCGAGGGTCCTGGGGCCTCAGTCTCGGGCAATCAGCCCCAGCATTTT. The genes are TRBV19 and TRBJ1-5; tentative D call: TRBD1 (5 bases). CDR1 is LNHDA, CDR2 SQIVND, per germline (reference sequence). V lost 3 bases and J lost 2, with 26 bases in between. CDR3 length: 20 amino acids.

Many counts were recorded for this clonotype. The chain combines TRBV30 with TRBJ2-5, with D tentatively TRBD1 or TRBD2 (5 bases each). This CDR3 has 14 residues. CDR1 is GTSNPN, CDR2 SVGIG, per germline (reference sequence). V was pared by 7 bases and J by 7 bases, with 22 bases between. CDR3 DNA sequence: TGTGCCTCCTCACCGTTGGGGGAAGGTCCGACCCAGTACTTC. The encoded protein is CASSPLGEGPTQYF.

The chain employs TRBV11-3 and TRBJ2-3; D may be TRBD2 (5 bases). This CDR3 is built from 14 residues. CDR1 is SGHNT and CDR2 is YENEEA in the germline V gene. The V end lost 0 bases, the J end lost 6 bases, and 10 bases lay between the germline ends. CDR3 in amino acids: CASSLEEGSDTQYF. CDR3 bases: TGTGCCAGCAGCTTAGAAGAGGGATCGGATACGCAGTATTTT.